Listed here are 3 T cell receptor beta chains from one sample, sequenced in a study of CD8+CD57+ T cells in acquired aplastic anemia (dated by TCRdb to 2016 to 2019). Sequencing took place on an Illumina HiSeq 2000. Genomic DNA was used as template for profiling of TCR beta VDJ combinations and CDR3 sequences. Using fastp at Q25 and MiXCR, TCRdb reprocessed the public reads and kept productive beta chains. Each CDR3 protein appears once, grouped with its most common genes and DNA. The sample profile shows 150,000 to 200,000 distinct CDR3 sequences; 50% to 75% of them were found once. The ten biggest clones cover under 50% of the sample. The sequenced sample was sorted CD4+, CD8+, or CD8+CD57+ T cells (not recorded which) from PBMCs. These receptors all stem from a human donor in good health.

The chain has TRBV7-3 and TRBJ2-7; TRBD2 is a possible D gene (6 bases). Trimming removed 2 bases at V and 3 bases at J, with 14 bases between. The CDR3 consists of 15 residues. Germline V gives CDR1 SGHTA, CDR2 FQGTGA. CDR3 residues: CASSLAGHTGYEQYF. Written as DNA, the CDR3 is TGTGCCAGCAGCTTAGCGGGGCATACGGGCTACGAGCAGTACTTC.

The chain employs TRBV5-4 and TRBJ2-3; D might be TRBD2 (6 bases). The CDR3 length is 16 residues. Germline CDR1 SGHNT, CDR2 YYREEE (reference sequence). The V end lost 1 base, the J end lost 3 bases, and 15 bases lay between the germline ends. CDR3 DNA: TGTGCCAGCAGCTTGAAACTAGCCGGAGGTACAGATACGCAGTATTTT. It codes for CASSLKLAGGTDTQYF.

The chain employs TRBV27 and TRBJ2-6; the D is unclear. The CDR3 consists of 16 residues. Germline loops: CDR1 MNHEY, CDR2 SMNVEV (reference sequence). Trimming stripped 4 bases from V and 0 bases from J, with 10 bases between. The CDR3 DNA is TGTGCCAGCAGTTCCGCACCTGGCTCTGGGGCCAACGTCCTGACTTTC. Translating gives CASSSAPGSGANVLTF.